This TCR beta chain was obtained from a study of response to subunit inactivated influenza vaccine (dated by TCRdb to the late 2010s). In the study overall: Deep quantitative T cell receptor repertoire profiling was used in the study to track responses to a trivalent subunit inactivated influenza vaccine.

The method was RT-PCR. Sequencing took place on an Illumina HiSeq 2500. TCRdb applied fastp at Q25 and MiXCR to the public reads, then kept only in-frame beta chains. Duplicate CDR3 protein sequences are folded into a single record with the most common DNA and genes. For this sample the table gives 530,000 or so distinct CDR3 sequences, of which approximately 14% were detected only once. More than 9.5% of the sample rests with the top ten. As concerns this clonotype: Its specific antigen is unknown. The input lacks base qualities; no much larger clone sits a single base away.

Overall results and qualifications from the work: According to the authors, only a limited number of new T cells may be recruited by each seasonal influenza vaccination.

CDR3 length: 14 amino acids, cysteine to phenylalanine. Of the read, only the CDR3 DNA is kept; its 42 bases are in frame from base 1. Relative to germline, V is 1 base shorter and J is 4 bases shorter, with 10 bases between their ends. According to the germline V gene (reference sequence), CDR1 reads GTSNPN and CDR2 reads SVGIG. The sequenced sample was PBMCs from blood, obtained approximately 12 days after vaccination. The rearranged chain carries TRBV30 and TRBJ2-2; no confident D gene assignment can be made. This clonotype was sampled from a man over 45 who received an inactivated influenza vaccine. Donor details come from another sample of the same person, matched by shared clones. The DNA sequence is TGTGCCTGGAGTGGATTACGAAGCACCGGGGAGCTGTTTTTT. This codes for CAWSGLRSTGELFF. The variable domain in full, with residues beyond the CDR3 obtained from the reference TRBV30 and TRBJ2-2 genes, is SQTIHQWPATLVQPVGSPLSLECTVEGTSNPNLYWYRQAAGRGLQLLFYSVGIGQISSEVPQNLSASRPQDRQFILSSKKLLLSDSGFYLCAWSGLRSTGELFFGEGSRLTVL.